The present T cell receptor (beta chain) was sequenced within a study of OX40 agonist ivuxolimab in advanced cancers. Study-level information: Each dose-escalation patient presented with hepatocellular carcinoma, melanoma, renal cell or head and neck cancer. Of the participants, around 39% had some prior anti-PD-1, anti-PD-L1 or anti-CTLA-4 therapy, which was allowed.

Autoimmune disease history or systemic immunosuppression disqualified patients. The sample holds one count of this clone. The antigen is not known. Assay used: immunoSEQ multiplex PCR; TCRdb lists only in-frame clones, some missing. This table holds around 70,000 clones, 70% to 90% found once. Overall study results and limits: Expanded clones belonging to CD8+ T cells outnumbered, on average, those of CD4+.

The sequence was collected from an adult with an advanced solid tumor such as melanoma, head and neck, liver or kidney cancer. The specimen comprised CD4+ or CD8+ T cells sorted from blood, sampled in a trial of the OX40 agonist ivuxolimab.

The CDR3 DNA reads as TGTGCCAGCAGCTCAACCGGGACTAGTGGGGTGGGTGAGCAGTTCTTC. Translated: CASSSTGTSGVGEQFF. The genes are TRBV9 and TRBJ2-1; 8 positions match TRBD2. CDR3 length: 16 amino acids. Germline CDR1 is SGDLS and CDR2 is YYNGEE. The V segment lost 4 bases and the J segment 9 bases; nucleotides outside the gene matches: 15.